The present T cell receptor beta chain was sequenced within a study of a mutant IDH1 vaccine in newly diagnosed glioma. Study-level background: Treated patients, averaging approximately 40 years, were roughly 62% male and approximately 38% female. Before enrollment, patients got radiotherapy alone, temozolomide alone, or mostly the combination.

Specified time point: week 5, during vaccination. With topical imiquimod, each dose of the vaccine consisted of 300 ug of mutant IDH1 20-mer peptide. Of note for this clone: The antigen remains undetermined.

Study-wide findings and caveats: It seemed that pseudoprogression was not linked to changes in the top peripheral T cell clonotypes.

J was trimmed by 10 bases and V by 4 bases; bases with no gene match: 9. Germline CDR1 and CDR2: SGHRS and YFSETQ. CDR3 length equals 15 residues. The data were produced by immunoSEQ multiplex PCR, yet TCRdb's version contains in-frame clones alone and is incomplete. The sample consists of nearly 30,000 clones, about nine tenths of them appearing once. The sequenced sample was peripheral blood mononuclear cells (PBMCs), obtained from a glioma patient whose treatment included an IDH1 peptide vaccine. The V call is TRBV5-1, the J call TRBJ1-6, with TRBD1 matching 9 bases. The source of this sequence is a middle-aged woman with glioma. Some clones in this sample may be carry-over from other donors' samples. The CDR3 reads CASSQGQGSTSPLHF. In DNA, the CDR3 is TGCGCCAGCAGCCAGGGACAGGGTTCAACATCACCCCTCCACTTT.